A selection of T cell receptor beta chains follows, all from one sample in a study of blood T cell repertoires in COVID-19. Sequencing used immunoSEQ multiplex PCR; TCRdb keeps in-frame clones, though not all of them. This repertoire shows about 180,000 clones, roughly 77% found once; its top ten account for about 10%. The specimen sequenced was peripheral blood. The receptors here all came from a woman over 75 with COVID-19, enrolled during active disease. Each CDR3 is given with its conserved first and last residue. The order of the fields is V gene, J gene, D gene, clone size, CDR3 DNA, CDR3 protein. D genes are given only for firm matches. Rows give clone size only sometimes, using once, few, many, or a class for an expanded clone.

v_call: TRBV19; j_call: TRBJ2-5; d_call: -; clone_size: -; cdr3_nt: TGTGCCAGTAGCGATCGGTTCTCAGGAAAAGGAGAGACCCAGTACTTC; cdr3_aa: CASSDRFSGKGETQYF
v_call: TRBV24-1; j_call: TRBJ2-2; d_call: -; clone_size: -; cdr3_nt: TGTGCCACCAGTCGCCCAGTCGCAACCGGGGAGCTGTTTTTT; cdr3_aa: CATSRPVATGELFF
v_call: TRBV10-3; j_call: TRBJ1-2; d_call: -; clone_size: -; cdr3_nt: TGTGCCATCAGTCCCCAGGGGTTCTATGGCTACACCTTC; cdr3_aa: CAISPQGFYGYTF
v_call: TRBV5-1; j_call: TRBJ2-7; d_call: -; clone_size: few; cdr3_nt: TGCGCCAGCAGCTTGGGTCAGGCCCACTACGAGCAGTACTTC; cdr3_aa: CASSLGQAHYEQYF
v_call: TRBV7-8; j_call: TRBJ2-7; d_call: TRBD2; clone_size: -; cdr3_nt: TGTGCCAGCAGCTTAACAGCGGGGGTCAGCTCCTACGAGCAGTACTTC; cdr3_aa: CASSLTAGVSSYEQYF
v_call: TRBV15; j_call: TRBJ2-1; d_call: TRBD2; clone_size: -; cdr3_nt: TGTGCCACCAGCAGAGGTCGTGGGCGGGAGAGCGATGAGCAGTTCTTC; cdr3_aa: CATSRGRGRESDEQFF
v_call: TRBV2; j_call: TRBJ2-7; d_call: TRBD1; clone_size: -; cdr3_nt: TGTGCCAGCAGTGAAGTCGGCAGGGGGTACGAGCAGTACTTC; cdr3_aa: CASSEVGRGYEQYF
v_call: TRBV5-4; j_call: TRBJ2-5; d_call: TRBD1; clone_size: -; cdr3_nt: TGTGCCAGCAGCCCGACAGGGGGAGAGACCCAGTACTTC; cdr3_aa: CASSPTGGETQYF
v_call: TRBV6-5; j_call: TRBJ2-1; d_call: TRBD2; clone_size: once; cdr3_nt: TGTGCCAGCAGTCTGACTAGCGGGTGGCACAATGAGCAGTTCTTC; cdr3_aa: CASSLTSGWHNEQFF
v_call: TRBV19; j_call: TRBJ1-2; d_call: -; clone_size: -; cdr3_nt: TGTGCCAGTACCACCGACCGGGGGAGGTATGGCTACACCTTC; cdr3_aa: CASTTDRGRYGYTF
v_call: TRBV10-3; j_call: TRBJ2-5; d_call: TRBD2; clone_size: -; cdr3_nt: TGTGCCATCAGCGGGGGGGCCGGACAAGAGACCCAGTACTTC; cdr3_aa: CAISGGAGQETQYF
v_call: TRBV21-1; j_call: TRBJ2-4; d_call: -; clone_size: -; cdr3_nt: TGTGCCAGCAGCAAAGTCGGTAAAATCCTGGCTGGACAGGGGACCACTGCCAAAAACATTCAGTACTTC; cdr3_aa: CASSKVGKILAGQGTTAKNIQYF
v_call: TRBV6-5; j_call: TRBJ2-7; d_call: -; clone_size: once; cdr3_nt: TGTGCCAGCAGCCTCGTAGCGACAGGCTCCTACGAGCAGTACTTC; cdr3_aa: CASSLVATGSYEQYF
v_call: TRBV11-3; j_call: TRBJ1-1; d_call: -; clone_size: -; cdr3_nt: TGTGCCAGCAGCTTTCAGGGGTTCGAAGCTTTCTTT; cdr3_aa: CASSFQGFEAFF
v_call: TRBV5-6; j_call: TRBJ2-7; d_call: -; clone_size: few; cdr3_nt: TGTGCCAGCAGCTTCAGGGGGGCCTACGAGCAGTACTTC; cdr3_aa: CASSFRGAYEQYF
v_call: TRBV5-1; j_call: TRBJ2-6; d_call: -; clone_size: -; cdr3_nt: TGCGCCAGCAGCTCTCAGGGTTCTGGGGCCAACGTCCTGACTTTC; cdr3_aa: CASSSQGSGANVLTF
v_call: TRBV11-2; j_call: TRBJ2-7; d_call: TRBD2; clone_size: -; cdr3_nt: TGTGCCAGCAGCCCACAACTAGCGGGAGGGCCCCACGAGCAGTACTTC; cdr3_aa: CASSPQLAGGPHEQYF
v_call: TRBV5-4; j_call: TRBJ2-3; d_call: TRBD1; clone_size: -; cdr3_nt: TGTGCCAGCAGCTCACCGGGACAGGCAAGAAATACGCAGTATTTT; cdr3_aa: CASSSPGQARNTQYF
v_call: TRBV11-1; j_call: TRBJ2-7; d_call: TRBD1; clone_size: -; cdr3_nt: TGTGCCAGCAGCCAGGGGGCGGGCTACGGTGAGCAGTACTTC; cdr3_aa: CASSQGAGYGEQYF
v_call: TRBV13; j_call: TRBJ1-2; d_call: -; clone_size: -; cdr3_nt: TGTGCCAGCAGCTTAGGCGGGTGGATCTATGGCTACACCTTC; cdr3_aa: CASSLGGWIYGYTF
v_call: TRBV6-5; j_call: TRBJ1-2; d_call: TRBD1; clone_size: -; cdr3_nt: TGTGCCAGCAGTACAACAGGGGGCGACCTCTATGGCTACACCTTC; cdr3_aa: CASSTTGGDLYGYTF
v_call: TRBV2; j_call: TRBJ2-1; d_call: TRBD2; clone_size: -; cdr3_nt: TGTGCCAGCAGGTCTTTTGGATGGGAAAGGGCTAGCGGGAAATATGAGCAGTTCTTC; cdr3_aa: CASRSFGWERASGKYEQFF
v_call: TRBV5-1; j_call: TRBJ1-1; d_call: TRBD1; clone_size: -; cdr3_nt: TGCGCCAGCAGCCTAACCGGGACAGGGAACACTGAAGCTTTCTTT; cdr3_aa: CASSLTGTGNTEAFF
v_call: TRBV3-1/TRBV3-2; j_call: TRBJ2-5; d_call: TRBD1; clone_size: -; cdr3_nt: TGTGCCAGCAGCCAAGATCGAGGAGGCAGGGGGGAGACCCAGTACTTC; cdr3_aa: CASSQDRGGRGETQYF
v_call: TRBV11-1; j_call: TRBJ1-1; d_call: TRBD1; clone_size: -; cdr3_nt: TGTGCCAGCAGCTTAGCGGACAGGTTGGGCACTGAAGCTTTCTTT; cdr3_aa: CASSLADRLGTEAFF
v_call: TRBV9; j_call: TRBJ1-2; d_call: -; clone_size: -; cdr3_nt: TGTGCCAGCAGCGTAATTCCCGGCGGTCCTAACTATGGCTACACCTTC; cdr3_aa: CASSVIPGGPNYGYTF
v_call: TRBV25-1; j_call: TRBJ2-1; d_call: -; clone_size: few; cdr3_nt: TGTGCCAGCAGTGAATGGGGACAAGACAATGAGCAGTTCTTC; cdr3_aa: CASSEWGQDNEQFF
v_call: TRBV7-4; j_call: TRBJ2-7; d_call: -; clone_size: -; cdr3_nt: TGTGCCAGCAGCCCTGCAGGGGACTACGAGCAGTACTTC; cdr3_aa: CASSPAGDYEQYF
v_call: TRBV19; j_call: TRBJ2-7; d_call: TRBD1; clone_size: -; cdr3_nt: TGTGCCAGTAGTATTTTTGGGACAGGGGCCTACGAGCAGTACTTC; cdr3_aa: CASSIFGTGAYEQYF
v_call: TRBV9; j_call: TRBJ1-2; d_call: -; clone_size: -; cdr3_nt: TGTGCCAGCAGCGTAGAGGACTACTATGGCTACACCTTC; cdr3_aa: CASSVEDYYGYTF
v_call: TRBV7-2; j_call: TRBJ1-3; d_call: -; clone_size: -; cdr3_nt: TGTGCCAGCAGCTTAGAACTCCGGAGGAGAGCCGGAAACACCATATATTTT; cdr3_aa: CASSLELRRRAGNTIYF